This paragraph covers one T cell receptor (beta chain) sequence. The data derive from a study of blood T cell repertoires in COVID-19. Overall study context: The cDNA or gDNA used as material had been derived from T cells, B-cell-depleted T cells, or PBMCs.

Generated by immunoSEQ multiplex PCR, the TCRdb table keeps only in-frame clones and is missing some. The sample includes a few hundred thousand clones, approximately 85% seen only once; the top ten take less than 2.5%. The cohort comprised adults aged 18 to 89 years residing in 24 US areas. Researchers sorted participants into cohorts using their self-reported clinical history. Trimming removed 1 base from V and 5 bases from J, with 13 bases in between. CDR3 length: 14 residues. CDR1 and CDR2 (germline): SGHRS, YFSETQ. The receptor's source is a woman between 45 and 60 years old who had recovered from COVID-19. The chain uses TRBV5-1 and TRBJ2-7; D remains unclear. Sequenced sample: PBMCs or T cells enriched from blood (not recorded which). CDR3 nucleotides: TGCGCCAGCAGCTTGTATGTGCGAGAGAACGAGCAGTACTTC. Protein sequence: CASSLYVRENEQYF.